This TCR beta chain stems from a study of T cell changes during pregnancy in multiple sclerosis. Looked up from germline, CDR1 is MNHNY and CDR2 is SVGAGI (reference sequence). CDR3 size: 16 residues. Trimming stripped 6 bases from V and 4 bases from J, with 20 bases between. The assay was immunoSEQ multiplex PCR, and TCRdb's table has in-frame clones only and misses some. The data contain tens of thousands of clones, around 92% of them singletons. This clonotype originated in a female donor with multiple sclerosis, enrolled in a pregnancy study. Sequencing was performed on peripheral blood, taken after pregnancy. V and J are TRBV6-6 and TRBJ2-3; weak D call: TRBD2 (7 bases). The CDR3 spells CASREMMGGGSDTQYF. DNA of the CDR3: TGTGCCAGCAGAGAAATGATGGGCGGGGGCTCAGATACGCAGTATTTT.